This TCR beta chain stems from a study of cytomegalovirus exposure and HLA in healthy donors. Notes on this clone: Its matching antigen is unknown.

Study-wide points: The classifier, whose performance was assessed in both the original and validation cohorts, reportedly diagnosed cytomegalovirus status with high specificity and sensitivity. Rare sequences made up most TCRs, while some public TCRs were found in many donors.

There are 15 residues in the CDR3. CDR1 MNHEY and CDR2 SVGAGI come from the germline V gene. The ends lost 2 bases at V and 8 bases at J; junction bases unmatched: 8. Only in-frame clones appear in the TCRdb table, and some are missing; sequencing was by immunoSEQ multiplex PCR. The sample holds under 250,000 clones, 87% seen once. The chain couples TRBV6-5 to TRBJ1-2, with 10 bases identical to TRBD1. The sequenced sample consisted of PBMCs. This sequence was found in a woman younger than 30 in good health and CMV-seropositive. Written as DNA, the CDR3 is TGTGCCAGCAGTTACCGGGGACAGGGGCGGGGAGGCTACACCTTC. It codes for CASSYRGQGRGGYTF.